These 20 T cell receptor beta chains were all obtained from the same sample, sequenced in a study of CD8 T cells in Susac syndrome. RNA in amounts of roughly 0.5 to 1 ug was reverse transcribed with random hexamers. Each CDR3 protein gets one entry after TCRdb re-called the immunoSEQ multiplex PCR reads with MiXCR. Of 200,000 to 250,000 distinct CDR3 sequences listed, approximately 95% are singletons. Sequencing used CD4+ T cells from PBMCs. All receptors come from a human donor with multiple sclerosis.

This chain joins TRBV5-1 and TRBJ1-1; a weak D match, TRBD1 (6 bases). This CDR3 region has 16 residues. Trimming removed 4 bases at V and 1 base at J, with 17 bases between. Germline V gene sequence: CDR1 SGHRS, CDR2 YFSETQ. The CDR3 is CASSQQGGFGNTEAFF. DNA for the CDR3: TGCGCCAGCAGCCAACAGGGTGGCTTTGGGAACACTGAAGCTTTCTTT.

V and J are TRBV29-1 and TRBJ1-1; TRBD1 might be the D (6 bases). V was clipped by 3 bases and J by 7 bases, with 9 bases between them. The CDR3 is 11 residues long. Germline values: CDR1 SQVTM, CDR2 ANQGSEA. Written as DNA, the CDR3 is TGCAGCGTTGACAGGGGACGTGAAGCTTTCTTT. Protein: CSVDRGREAFF.

The chain joins TRBV3-1 to TRBJ2-7; D remains ambiguous. The germline V and J ends were trimmed by 5 bases and 0 bases, with 20 bases remaining between them. CDR3 length: 17 residues. Germline V CDR1 and CDR2: LGHDT, YNNKEL (reference sequence). The chain's CDR3 is CASSARLFVSPSYEQYF. The CDR3 DNA follows: TGTGCCAGCAGCGCCCGTTTGTTTGTATCGCCCTCCTACGAGCAGTACTTC.

This rearrangement joins TRBV19 to TRBJ2-3, with D perhaps matching TRBD1 (6 bases). Germline V gene sequence: CDR1 LNHDA, CDR2 SQIVND (reference sequence). The length of the CDR3 is 12 residues. Between the trimmed V and J ends, which lost 5 bases and 6 bases, there was a span of 9 bases. CDR3 coding DNA: TGTGCCAGTAGTCGTAGGGGGGATACGCAGTATTTT. This gives the protein CASSRRGDTQYF.

This chain joins TRBV5-1 and TRBJ2-3; D is unclear. The germline V and J ends were trimmed by 2 bases and 5 bases, with 12 bases remaining between them. This CDR3 is 14 amino acids long. The germline gives CDR1 SGHRS, CDR2 YFSETQ. CDR3 residues: CASSFRTGLDTQYF. CDR3 DNA sequence: TGCGCCAGCAGCTTTAGGACGGGTCTAGATACGCAGTATTTT.

The V gene is TRBV29-1, the J gene TRBJ2-4; D is perhaps TRBD2 (5 bases). Trimming stripped 7 bases from V and 8 bases from J, with 15 bases between. This CDR3 is 12 amino acids long. CDR1 is SQVTM and CDR2 is ANQGSEA in the germline V gene. CDR3 nucleotide sequence: TGCAGCGCCGGGGATCTACGGGACATTCAGTACTTC. Protein product: CSAGDLRDIQYF.

This chain uses TRBV12-3 or TRBV12-4 with TRBJ1-1, with 7 bases lining up with TRBD1. V shed 6 bases and J 2 bases; nucleotides not matched to a gene: 3. The CDR3 totals 13 residues. The CDR3 here is CASRRQGNTEAFF. The CDR3 DNA is TGTGCCAGCAGAAGACAGGGAAACACTGAAGCTTTCTTT.

V and J are TRBV30 and TRBJ1-2, with D maybe TRBD1 (6 bases). Germline V lookup: CDR1 GTSNPN, CDR2 SVGIG (reference sequence). V was trimmed by 5 bases and J by 5 bases, leaving 9 bases between them. This CDR3 region has 11 residues. CDR3 region: CAWSQGYGYTF. CDR3 in DNA: TGTGCCTGGTCACAGGGTTATGGCTACACCTTC.

The chain is built from TRBV5-1 and TRBJ2-4; a weak D match, TRBD2 (5 bases). The V gene's germline CDR1 is SGHRS and CDR2 YFSETQ. Trimming took off 0 bases at V and 9 bases at J, with 10 bases between the two ends. This CDR3 contains 13 residues. CDR3 DNA sequence: TGCGCCAGCAGCTTGGCCGGGGTGGGCATTCAGTACTTC. Translating gives CASSLAGVGIQYF. Looking up the rest from reference TRBV5-1 and TRBJ2-4 gives the full variable domain: KAGVTQTPRYLIKTRGQQVTLSCSPISGHRSVSWYQQTPGQGLQFLFEYFSETQRNKGNFPGRFSGRQFSNSRSEMNVSTLELGDSALYLCASSLAGVGIQYFGAGTRLSVL.

The V gene is TRBV3-1, the J gene TRBJ2-1; D might be TRBD2 (5 bases). The CDR3 contains 15 residues. Germline assignment: CDR1 LGHDT and CDR2 YNNKEL (reference sequence). The V end lost 4 bases, the J end lost 10 bases, and 20 bases lay between the germline ends. Written as DNA, the CDR3 is TGTGCCAGCAGCCCGGATTCTTCGGGGTATCAAGAGCAGTTCTTC. Its protein product is CASSPDSSGYQEQFF.

This sequence joins TRBV14 and TRBJ2-2; the match to TRBD2 covers 8 bases. The V gene end was trimmed by 1 base and the J gene end by 6 bases; junction bases not matched to a gene: 4. CDR1 is SGHDN and CDR2 is FVKESK in the germline V gene. This CDR3 is built from 15 residues. The CDR3 sequence is CASSQVLGLAGELFF. CDR3 DNA sequence: TGTGCCAGCAGCCAAGTATTGGGACTAGCCGGGGAGCTGTTTTTT.

V usage is TRBV20-1 and J usage is TRBJ2-3, with 8 nucleotides matching TRBD1. The V segment lost 4 bases and the J segment 2 bases; nucleotides outside the gene matches: 8. CDR3 length: 15 amino acids. CDR1 and CDR2 from the germline V gene are DFQATT and SNEGSKA (reference sequence). DNA of the CDR3: TGCAGTGCTAACCGACAGGGGACAACCACAGATACGCAGTATTTT. Translation gives CSANRQGTTTDTQYF.

The chain has TRBV10-3 and TRBJ2-5; 7 bases agree with TRBD1. V was pared by 2 bases and J by 3 bases, with 3 bases of the junction left unmatched. The CDR3 runs 14 residues. The V gene's germline CDR1 is ENHRY and CDR2 SYGVKD. CDR3 DNA: TGTGCCATCAGTGAGGGGACAGCAAAAGAGACCCAGTACTTC. This gives the protein CAISEGTAKETQYF.

This clonotype showed up just once. CDR3 region: CASSQDPRREETQYF. The CDR3 nucleotides read TGTGCCAGCAGCCAAGACCCCAGGAGAGAAGAGACCCAGTACTTC. V and J are TRBV3-1 and TRBJ2-5; D not certain. V was shortened by 0 bases and J by 3 bases, with 11 bases between the two germline ends. CDR1 and CDR2 (germline): LGHDT, YNNKEL (reference sequence). This CDR3 has 15 amino acids.

The chain carries TRBV9 and TRBJ1-6; maybe TRBD1 (6 bases). V was pared by 4 bases and J by 7 bases, with 12 bases between. Germline V gene lookup returns CDR1 SGDLS and CDR2 YYNGEE. The CDR3 is 14 residues long. The CDR3 here is CASSPQGRNSPLHF. The CDR3 DNA reads as TGTGCCAGCAGCCCTCAGGGGCGCAATTCACCCCTCCACTTT.

In this sample, this clonotype turned up once. The chain employs TRBV29-1 and TRBJ2-5, with 7 nucleotides matching TRBD2. V gave up 6 bases and J gave up 0 bases; unmatched junction bases: 1. The germline V gene has CDR1 SQVTM and CDR2 ANQGSEA. This CDR3 spans 12 amino acids. The CDR3 protein is CSVGGYQETQYF. CDR3 coding DNA: TGCAGCGTCGGGGGGTACCAAGAGACCCAGTACTTC.

CDR3 DNA: TGTGCCAGCAGTTTAGACCCCGGGACGGTCTATGGCTACACCTTC. This encodes CASSLDPGTVYGYTF. V is TRBV12-3 or TRBV12-4 and J is TRBJ1-2, with a weak D call TRBD1 (5 bases). Trimming took 1 base from V and 4 from J, leaving 13 bases between them. The CDR3 runs to 15 residues.

The chain recombines TRBV4-2 with TRBJ2-5, with TRBD2 as a possible D gene (7 bases). Germline V gene lookup returns CDR1 LGHNA and CDR2 YNFKEQ. CDR3 size: 14 residues. Trimming pared 4 bases from V and 2 bases from J, leaving 11 bases between. CDR3 DNA sequence: TGTGCCAGCAGCCCAGAGGGGGGGCAAGAGACCCAGTACTTC. Amino acids: CASSPEGGQETQYF.

The rearrangement links TRBV5-1 to TRBJ1-2, with D uncertain. V was pared by 0 bases and J by 0 bases, with 6 bases between. The CDR3 sequence is 14 residues long. Germline assignment: CDR1 SGHRS and CDR2 YFSETQ. The CDR3 nucleotides read TGCGCCAGCAGCTTGGAGGGTACTAACTATGGCTACACCTTC. The encoded protein is CASSLEGTNYGYTF.

A single count supports this clonotype. The CDR3 reads CASKFTNTGELFF. The CDR3 DNA is TGTGCCAGCAAATTCACGAACACCGGGGAGCTGTTTTTT. V and J are TRBV27 and TRBJ2-2; D ambiguous. In germline, CDR1 is MNHEY, CDR2 SMNVEV (reference sequence). The germline V and J ends were trimmed by 7 bases and 0 bases, with 6 bases remaining between them. The CDR3 contains 13 residues.